The 26 T cell receptor beta chains listed next were all sequenced from one sample in a study of T cell repertoires in cytomegalovirus infection. TCRdb ran MiXCR on the reads and lists one entry per CDR3 protein. The data hold about 450,000 distinct CDR3 sequences, with under 40% observed a single time. The material sequenced was PBMCs. The origin of the receptors is a human donor in good health (CMV status not recorded). Some clones in this sample may be carry-over from other donors' samples.

Many counts were recorded for this clonotype. The CDR3 here is CASSSVRSYEQYF. Written as DNA, the CDR3 is TGTGCCAGCAGCTCCGTACGCTCCTACGAGCAGTACTTC. V is TRBV11-2 and J is TRBJ2-7; D not certain. Trimming stripped 4 bases from V and 0 bases from J, with 7 bases between. The CDR3 extends over 13 amino acids. Germline CDR1 reads SGHAT; CDR2 reads FQNNGV.

The chain is built from TRBV2 and TRBJ2-7; D is uncertain. This CDR3 comprises 12 residues. CDR1 is SNHLY, CDR2 FYNNEI, per germline. Trimming cost V 6 bases and J 2 bases, with 8 bases left between them. The DNA for the CDR3 is TGTGCCAGCAGCCAAGAAGCCTACGAGCAGTACTTC. Protein: CASSQEAYEQYF.

In this sample, this clonotype turned up many times. V gene TRBV7-3 combines with J gene TRBJ1-1, with 9 nucleotides matching TRBD1. The CDR3 contains 15 residues. The germline gives CDR1 SGHTA, CDR2 FQGTGA. The V and J ends lost 5 bases and 3 bases, in that order; junction bases with no gene match: 7. CDR3 coding DNA: TGTGCCAGCAGCCCCGACAGGGGGAAGGACACTGAAGCTTTCTTT. Residues: CASSPDRGKDTEAFF.

Points on this clonotype: The final CDR3 position lacks the conserved phenylalanine or tryptophan, pointing to a likely read error. The rearrangement joins TRBV11-2 to TRBJ1-6; D might be TRBD1 (6 bases). The CDR3 covers 15 residues. CDR1 SGHAT and CDR2 FQNNGV come from the germline V gene. V was clipped by 5 bases and J by 4 bases, with 12 bases between them. The chain's CDR3 is CASSLDRNYNSPLHS. The CDR3 coding sequence is TGTGCCAGCAGCCTCGACAGGAATTATAATTCACCCCTCCACTCT.

The chain couples TRBV12-3 or TRBV12-4 to TRBJ1-5; 7 bases fit TRBD1. Trimming at V came to 1 base and at J to 6 bases, leaving 9 bases not matched to a gene. The CDR3 is 16 amino acids. In DNA form, the CDR3 reads TGTGCCAGCAGTTTAGGACAGGGATCGGTAGGTCAGCCCCAGCATTTT. This gives the protein CASSLGQGSVGQPQHF.

Points on this clonotype: One junction end disagrees with the germline gene, perhaps due to a read error. V usage is TRBV4-1 and J usage is TRBJ2-2, with D possibly TRBD2 on 7 matching bases. CDR1 MGHRA and CDR2 YSYEKL come from the germline V gene. This CDR3 comprises 17 residues. CDR3 residues: CAISHPGEGGDTGALFF. The CDR3, as DNA: TGCGCCATCAGCCATCCAGGGGAGGGTGGGGACACCGGGGCGCTGTTTTTT.

This clonotype was seen repeatedly, ten times or more. This chain connects TRBV11-2 to TRBJ2-5; 7 bases are a match to TRBD1. The CDR3 totals 15 residues. With V trimmed by 3 bases and J by 5 bases, 9 bases remained unmatched. In germline, CDR1 is SGHAT, CDR2 FQNNGV. CDR3: CASSFLTGTGETQYF. For the CDR3, the DNA is TGTGCCAGCAGCTTCCTGACAGGGACCGGGGAGACCCAGTACTTC.

In this sample, this clonotype turned up many times. The chain recombines TRBV12-3 or TRBV12-4 with TRBJ1-1; D unclear. Trimming removed 9 bases from V and 1 base from J, with 6 bases in between. The CDR3 has 11 amino acids. CDR3 region: CASFTNTEAFF. In DNA form, the CDR3 reads TGTGCCAGTTTCACGAACACTGAAGCTTTCTTT.

The rearrangement links TRBV5-1 to TRBJ2-3; D may match TRBD1 or TRBD2 (6 bases each). Trimming cost V 4 bases and J 6 bases, with 15 bases left between them. The CDR3 is 14 residues long. Germline CDR1 and CDR2: SGHRS and YFSETQ. The DNA of the CDR3 is TGCGCCAGCAGCCCGAGGGGGGAAGGGGATACGCAGTATTTT. It codes for CASSPRGEGDTQYF. The entire variable domain, with the rest obtained from reference TRBV5-1 and TRBJ2-3, is as follows: KAGVTQTPRYLIKTRGQQVTLSCSPISGHRSVSWYQQTPGQGLQFLFEYFSETQRNKGNFPGRFSGRQFSNSRSEMNVSTLELGDSALYLCASSPRGEGDTQYFGPGTRLTVL.

As to this clonotype: A much more abundant neighbour one base away suggests this may be a read error. J is TRBJ2-7 and V is TRBV7-2; D is unresolved. Trimming shortened V by 1 base and J by 4 bases, and 11 bases separated the two germline ends. Germline lookup yields CDR1 SGHTA and CDR2 FQGNSA. The CDR3 is made up of 14 amino acids. CDR3 region: CASSLGAEVYEQYF. CDR3 DNA sequence: TGTGCCAGCAGCTTAGGAGCCGAGGTATACGAGCAGTACTTC.

The chain couples TRBV7-9 to TRBJ2-7; 7 bases line up with TRBD1. This CDR3 is 13 amino acids long. The V gene end was trimmed by 5 bases and the J gene end by 3 bases; junction bases not matched to a gene: 4. Germline-derived CDR1 and CDR2 are SEHNR and FQNEAQ (reference sequence). CDR3 in DNA: TGTGCCAGCAGCATCCGGGACAGCTACGAGCAGTACTTC. This encodes CASSIRDSYEQYF.

V and J are TRBV10-3 and TRBJ2-1; D perhaps matches TRBD1 (6 bases). In germline, CDR1 is ENHRY, CDR2 SYGVKD. The CDR3 runs 15 residues. Trimming shortened V by 3 bases and J by 0 bases, and 9 bases separated the two germline ends. The DNA for the CDR3 is TGTGCCATCAGTGAAGTGGACAGCTCCTACAATGAGCAGTTCTTC. Amino acids: CAISEVDSSYNEQFF.

This clonotype was seen a few times. The CDR3 loop is CASSPGQSLNTEAFF. CDR3 in DNA: TGTGCCAGTAGTCCCGGACAGAGCCTAAACACTGAAGCTTTCTTT. This chain uses TRBV19 with TRBJ1-1; tentative D call: TRBD1 (6 bases). V was clipped by 5 bases and J by 2 bases, with 15 bases between them. The CDR3 is 15 amino acids. From germline, CDR1 is LNHDA and CDR2 SQIVND (reference sequence).

This clonotype was seen only a few times. The rearrangement joins TRBV7-8 to TRBJ1-6, with a tentative D call TRBD1 (6 bases). This CDR3 is 19 amino acids long. Germline V CDR1 and CDR2: SGHVS, FQNEAQ. The V end lost 2 bases, the J end lost 15 bases, and 32 bases lay between the germline ends. The CDR3 sequence is CASSLSGGRSFSYNSHLHF. CDR3 DNA sequence: TGTGCCAGCAGCTTAAGTGGGGGGCGCTCATTCAGCTATAATTCTCACCTCCACTTT. Looking up the rest from reference TRBV7-8 and TRBJ1-6 gives the full variable domain: GAGVSQSPRYKVAKRGQDVALRCDPISGHVSLFWYQQALGQGPEFLTYFQNEAQLDKSGLPSDRFFAERPEGSVSTLKIQRTQQEDSAVYLCASSLSGGRSFSYNSHLHFGNGTRLTVT.

The chain combines TRBV19 with TRBJ1-2; D ambiguous. The CDR3 is 15 amino acids. Trimming shortened V by 7 bases and J by 2 bases, and 17 bases separated the two germline ends. Germline V gene sequence: CDR1 LNHDA, CDR2 SQIVND (reference sequence). Here the CDR3 reads CASISTASTNYGYTF. CDR3 sequence (DNA): TGTGCCAGTATCAGCACAGCCTCTACAAACTATGGCTACACCTTC. Looking up the rest from reference TRBV19 and TRBJ1-2 gives the full variable domain: DGGITQSPKYLFRKEGQNVTLSCEQNLNHDAMYWYRQDPGQGLRLIYYSQIVNDFQKGDIAEGYSVSREKKESFPLTVTSAQKNPTAFYLCASISTASTNYGYTFGSGTRLTVV.

The DNA of the CDR3 is TGTGCCAGCGGCGGGTATGACGGGGAGCTGTTTTTT. Its translation is CASGGYDGELFF. The rearrangement links TRBV6-2 or TRBV6-3 to TRBJ2-2; possibly TRBD2 for D (5 bases). Looked up from germline, CDR1 is MNHEY and CDR2 is SVGEGT. The CDR3 has 12 amino acids. Trimming shortened V by 8 bases and J by 7 bases, and 11 bases separated the two germline ends.

This clonotype was observed at least ten times. The chain joins TRBV7-2 to TRBJ2-2; D gene ambiguous. The germline V gene has CDR1 SGHTA and CDR2 FQGNSA. V was clipped by 1 base and J by 0 bases, with 15 bases between them. The CDR3 extends over 18 amino acids. CDR3 DNA: TGTGCCAGCAGCTTAGTTCAGGTCTCTTACGCGAACACCGGGGAGCTGTTTTTT. Protein sequence: CASSLVQVSYANTGELFF.

The V and J genes are TRBV5-6 and TRBJ1-5; no firm D call. Trimming removed 2 bases at V and 1 base at J, with 16 bases between. Germline V lookup: CDR1 SGHDT, CDR2 YYEEEE. CDR3 length: 17 residues. As DNA, the CDR3 is TGTGCCAGCAGCTTATGGGCAGGTACATCGAGCAATCAGCCCCAGCATTTT. Translation: CASSLWAGTSSNQPQHF. Full variable domain (rest looked up from reference TRBV5-6 and TRBJ1-5): DAGVTQSPTHLIKTRGQQVTLRCSPKSGHDTVSWYQQALGQGPQFIFQYYEEEERQRGNFPDRFSGHQFPNYSSELNVNALLLGDSALYLCASSLWAGTSSNQPQHFGDGTRLSIL.

This clonotype was counted only a few times. The chain recombines TRBV19 with TRBJ1-6, with 9 bases fitting TRBD1. The V and J ends lost 2 bases and 9 bases, in that order; junction bases with no gene match: 8. Germline V gene sequence: CDR1 LNHDA, CDR2 SQIVND (reference sequence). The CDR3 has 16 residues. The CDR3, as DNA: TGTGCCAGTAGTATAAGCCTCCCGACAGGGGGTTCACCCCTCCACTTT. It is translated as CASSISLPTGGSPLHF.

The rearrangement uses TRBV24-1 and TRBJ1-6, with D unresolved. The germline V gene has CDR1 KGHDR and CDR2 SFDVKD. The CDR3 extends over 13 amino acids. V lost 4 bases and J 5 bases, leaving 5 bases between the germline ends. The chain's CDR3 is CATSESNNSPLHF. The CDR3 DNA is TGTGCCACCAGTGAAAGTAATAATTCACCCCTCCACTTT.

As regards this clonotype: Here the CDR3 omits its conserved ending phenylalanine or tryptophan, so a read error is the likely source. Because the CDR3's place on the DNA is in doubt, the DNA is left out and the CDR3 is given as listed by TCRdb. The chain joins TRBV6-1 to TRBJ2-3; the table calls TRBD2, which could not be checked here. The CDR3 has 18 residues if both end residues are counted. Germline CDR1 MNHNS, CDR2 SASEGT. The CDR3 region is CASSDFASGGTSTDTHSC.

CDR3 nucleotides: TGTGCCAGCAGCGCCGGGACAGGGAAAGGAGATACGCAGTATTTT. Amino acids: CASSAGTGKGDTQYF. The V gene is TRBV7-9, the J gene TRBJ2-3; 9 bases map to TRBD1. CDR3 length equals 15 residues. Germline V CDR1 and CDR2: SEHNR, FQNEAQ (reference sequence). The junction had 8 bases not matched to a gene; V was cut back by 5 bases and J by 5 bases.

This clonotype was observed a handful of times. This sequence joins TRBV19 and TRBJ1-5; D ambiguous. Germline CDR1 and CDR2: LNHDA and SQIVND (reference sequence). The CDR3 has 18 amino acids. V was trimmed by 0 bases and J by 1 base, leaving 16 bases between them. CDR3 loop: CASSIELAARLSNQPQHF. The CDR3 DNA reads as TGTGCCAGTAGTATAGAGTTAGCTGCTCGATTGAGCAATCAGCCCCAGCATTTT. Drawing the rest from reference TRBV19 and TRBJ1-5, the complete variable domain is DGGITQSPKYLFRKEGQNVTLSCEQNLNHDAMYWYRQDPGQGLRLIYYSQIVNDFQKGDIAEGYSVSREKKESFPLTVTSAQKNPTAFYLCASSIELAARLSNQPQHFGDGTRLSIL.

This clonotype was observed a few times. This rearrangement joins TRBV12-3 or TRBV12-4 to TRBJ1-3; 8 nucleotides agree with TRBD1. This CDR3 is 14 amino acids long. Trimming took 8 bases from V and 2 from J; bases not matched to a gene: 5. The CDR3 coding sequence is TGTGCCAGCCAGGGGGCAGGTCCTGGAAACACCATATATTTT. Translating gives CASQGAGPGNTIYF.

The CDR3, as DNA: TGTGCCAGCAGTGAAGAAGGGGGGCCCAATCAGCCCCAGCATTTT. It codes for CASSEEGGPNQPQHF. The J gene is TRBJ1-5, the V gene TRBV6-1; possible D gene TRBD1, 6 bases. Trimming removed 1 base from V and 3 bases from J, with 10 bases in between. Looked up from germline, CDR1 is MNHNS and CDR2 is SASEGT. The CDR3 runs to 15 residues.

J is TRBJ1-1 and V is TRBV19; D gene ambiguous. Germline V gives CDR1 LNHDA, CDR2 SQIVND (reference sequence). This CDR3 is built from 15 residues. V shed 1 base and J shed 0 bases, with 9 bases lying between them. CDR3 DNA: TGTGCCAGTAGTATAGGCCTAAGCATGAACACTGAAGCTTTCTTT. This encodes CASSIGLSMNTEAFF.